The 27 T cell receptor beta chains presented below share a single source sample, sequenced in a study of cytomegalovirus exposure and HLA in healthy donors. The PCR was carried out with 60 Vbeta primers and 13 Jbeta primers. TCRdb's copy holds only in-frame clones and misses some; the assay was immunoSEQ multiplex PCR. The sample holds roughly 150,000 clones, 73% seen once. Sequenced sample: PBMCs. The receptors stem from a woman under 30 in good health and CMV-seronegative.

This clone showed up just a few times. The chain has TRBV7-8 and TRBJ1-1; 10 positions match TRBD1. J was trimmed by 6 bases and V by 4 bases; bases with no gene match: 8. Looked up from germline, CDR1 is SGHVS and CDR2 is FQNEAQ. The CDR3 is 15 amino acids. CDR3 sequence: CASSSRQGAYPEAFF. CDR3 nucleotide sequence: TGTGCCAGCAGCTCGAGACAGGGGGCTTATCCTGAAGCTTTCTTT.

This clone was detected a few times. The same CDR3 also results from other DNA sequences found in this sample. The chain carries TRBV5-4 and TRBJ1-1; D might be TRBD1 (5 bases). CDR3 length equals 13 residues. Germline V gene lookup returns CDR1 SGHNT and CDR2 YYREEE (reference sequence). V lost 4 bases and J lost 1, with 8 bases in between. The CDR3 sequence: CASSLTGNTEAFF. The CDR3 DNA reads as TGTGCCAGCAGCCTAACAGGGAACACTGAAGCTTTCTTT.

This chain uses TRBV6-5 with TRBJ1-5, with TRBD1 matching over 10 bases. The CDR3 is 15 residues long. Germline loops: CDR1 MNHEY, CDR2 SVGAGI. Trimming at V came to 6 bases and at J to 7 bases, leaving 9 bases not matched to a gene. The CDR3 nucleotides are TGTGCCAGCAGAGCGGGACAGGGGAAGAAACAGCCCCAGCATTTT. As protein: CASRAGQGKKQPQHF.

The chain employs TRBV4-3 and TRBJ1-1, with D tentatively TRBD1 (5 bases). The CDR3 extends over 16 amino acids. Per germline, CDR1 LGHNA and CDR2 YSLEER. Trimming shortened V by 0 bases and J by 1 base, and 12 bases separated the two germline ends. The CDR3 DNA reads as TGCGCCAGCAGCCAAGATCTCGGACATCCGAACACTGAAGCTTTCTTT. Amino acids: CASSQDLGHPNTEAFF.

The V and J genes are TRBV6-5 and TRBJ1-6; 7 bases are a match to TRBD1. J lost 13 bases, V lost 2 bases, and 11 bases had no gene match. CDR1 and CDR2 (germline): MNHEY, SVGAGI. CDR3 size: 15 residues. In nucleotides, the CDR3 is TGTGCCAGCAGTTACAGTGCAGGACAGGCTTTTCCCCTCCACTTT. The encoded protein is CASSYSAGQAFPLHF.

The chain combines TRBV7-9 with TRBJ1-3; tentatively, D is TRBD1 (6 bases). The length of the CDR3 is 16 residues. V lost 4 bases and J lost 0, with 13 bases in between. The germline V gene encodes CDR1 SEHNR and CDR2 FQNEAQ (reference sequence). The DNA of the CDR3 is TGTGCCAGCAGCTCTCCCAGGGGATCCTCTGGAAACACCATATATTTT. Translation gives CASSSPRGSSGNTIYF.

CDR3 bases: TGTGCCAGCAGTTACTTTTCCGGGACAGCGAACACTGAAGCTTTCTTT. Translated, it gives CASSYFSGTANTEAFF. The genes are TRBV6-6 and TRBJ1-1; TRBD1 aligns across 7 bases. CDR3 length equals 16 residues. Germline CDR1 MNHNY, CDR2 SVGAGI (reference sequence). J lost 1 base, V lost 1 base, and 6 bases had no gene match.

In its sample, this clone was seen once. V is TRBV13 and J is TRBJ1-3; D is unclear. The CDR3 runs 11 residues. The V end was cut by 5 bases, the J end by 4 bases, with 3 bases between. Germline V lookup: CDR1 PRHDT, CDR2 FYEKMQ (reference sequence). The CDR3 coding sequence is TGTGCCAGCAGCCTGGGAAACACCATATATTTT. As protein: CASSLGNTIYF.

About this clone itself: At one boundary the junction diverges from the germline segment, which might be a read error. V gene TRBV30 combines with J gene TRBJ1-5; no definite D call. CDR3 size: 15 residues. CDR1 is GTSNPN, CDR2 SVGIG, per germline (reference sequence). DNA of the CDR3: TGTGTCTGGAGTGTACGGAAGGGAGACAATCAGCCCCAGCATTTT. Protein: CVWSVRKGDNQPQHF. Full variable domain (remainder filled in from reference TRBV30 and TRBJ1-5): SQTIHQWPATLVQPVGSPLSLECTVEGTSNPNLYWYRQAAGRGLQLLFYSVGIGQISSEVPQNLSASRPQDRQFILSSKKLLLSDSGFYLCVWSVRKGDNQPQHFGDGTRLSIL.

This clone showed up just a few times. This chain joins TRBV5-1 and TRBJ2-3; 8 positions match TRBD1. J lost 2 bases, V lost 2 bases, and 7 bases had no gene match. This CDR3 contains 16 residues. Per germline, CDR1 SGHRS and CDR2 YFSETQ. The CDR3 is CASSFTGGRNTDTQYF. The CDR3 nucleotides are TGCGCCAGCAGCTTTACAGGGGGGAGGAACACAGATACGCAGTATTTT.

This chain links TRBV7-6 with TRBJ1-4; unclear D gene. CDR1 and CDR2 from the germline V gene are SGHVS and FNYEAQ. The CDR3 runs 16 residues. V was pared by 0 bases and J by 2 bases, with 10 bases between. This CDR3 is CASSLASRETNEKLFF. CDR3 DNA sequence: TGTGCCAGCAGCTTAGCGTCAAGGGAGACTAATGAAAAACTGTTTTTT.

CDR3 sequence: CASSLRLEIGELFF. The CDR3 nucleotides read TGCGCCAGCAGCTTGAGACTAGAGATCGGGGAGCTGTTTTTT. The chain joins TRBV5-1 to TRBJ2-2, with TRBD2 as a possible D gene (6 bases). This CDR3 comprises 14 residues. Trimming stripped 1 base from V and 7 bases from J, with 11 bases between. Germline V gene sequence: CDR1 SGHRS, CDR2 YFSETQ.

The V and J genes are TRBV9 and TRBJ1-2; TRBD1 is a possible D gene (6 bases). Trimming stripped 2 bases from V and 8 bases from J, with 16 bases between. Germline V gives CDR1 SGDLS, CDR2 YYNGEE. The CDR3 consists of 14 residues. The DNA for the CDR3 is TGTGCCAGCAGCGTTCTTACAGGGAGAGAAGGCTACACCTTC. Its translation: CASSVLTGREGYTF.

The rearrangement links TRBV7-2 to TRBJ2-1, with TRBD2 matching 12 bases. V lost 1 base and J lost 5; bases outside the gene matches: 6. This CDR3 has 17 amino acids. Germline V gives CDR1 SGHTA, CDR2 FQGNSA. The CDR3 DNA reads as TGTGCCAGCAGCTTAGTAACCAGGACTAGCGGGAACAATGAGCAGTTCTTC. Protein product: CASSLVTRTSGNNEQFF.

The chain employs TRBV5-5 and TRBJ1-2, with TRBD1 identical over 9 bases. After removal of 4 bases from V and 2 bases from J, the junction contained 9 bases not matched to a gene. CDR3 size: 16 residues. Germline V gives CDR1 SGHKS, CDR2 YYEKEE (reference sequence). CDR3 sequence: CASSPQTGGRNYGYTF. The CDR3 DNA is TGTGCCAGCAGCCCCCAGACAGGGGGTCGCAACTATGGCTACACCTTC. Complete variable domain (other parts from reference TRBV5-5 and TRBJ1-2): DAGVTQSPTHLIKTRGQQVTLRCSPISGHKSVSWYQQVLGQGPQFIFQYYEKEERGRGNFPDRFSARQFPNYSSELNVNALLLGDSALYLCASSPQTGGRNYGYTFGSGTRLTVV.

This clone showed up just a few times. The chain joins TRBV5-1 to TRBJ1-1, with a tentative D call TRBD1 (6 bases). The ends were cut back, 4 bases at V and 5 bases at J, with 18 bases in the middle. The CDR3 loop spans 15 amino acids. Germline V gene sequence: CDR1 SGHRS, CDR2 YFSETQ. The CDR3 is CASSTVQQGGTEAFF. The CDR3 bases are TGCGCCAGCAGCACTGTTCAACAGGGCGGGACTGAAGCTTTCTTT.

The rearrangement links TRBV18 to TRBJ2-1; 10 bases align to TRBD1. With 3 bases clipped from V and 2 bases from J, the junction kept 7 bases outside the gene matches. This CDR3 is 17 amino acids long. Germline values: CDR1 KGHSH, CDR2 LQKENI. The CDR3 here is CASSPTGGQGAYNEQFF. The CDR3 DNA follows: TGTGCCAGCTCACCGACAGGAGGACAGGGGGCCTACAATGAGCAGTTCTTC.

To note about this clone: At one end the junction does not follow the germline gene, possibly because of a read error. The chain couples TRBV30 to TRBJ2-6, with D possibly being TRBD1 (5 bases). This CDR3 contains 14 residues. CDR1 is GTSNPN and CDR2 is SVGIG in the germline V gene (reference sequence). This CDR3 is CAWRDLSGANGLTF. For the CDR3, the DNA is TGTGCCTGGAGGGACCTCTCTGGGGCCAACGGCCTGACTTTC. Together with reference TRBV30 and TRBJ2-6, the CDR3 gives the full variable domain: SQTIHQWPATLVQPVGSPLSLECTVEGTSNPNLYWYRQAAGRGLQLLFYSVGIGQISSEVPQNLSASRPQDRQFILSSKKLLLSDSGFYLCAWRDLSGANGLTFGAGSRLTVL.

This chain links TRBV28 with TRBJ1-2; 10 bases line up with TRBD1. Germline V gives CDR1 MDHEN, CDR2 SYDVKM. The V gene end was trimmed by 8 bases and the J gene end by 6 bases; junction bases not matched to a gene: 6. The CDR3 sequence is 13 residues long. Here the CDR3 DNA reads TGTGCCAGCGGAGACGGGACAGGGGATGGCTACACCTTC. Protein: CASGDGTGDGYTF.

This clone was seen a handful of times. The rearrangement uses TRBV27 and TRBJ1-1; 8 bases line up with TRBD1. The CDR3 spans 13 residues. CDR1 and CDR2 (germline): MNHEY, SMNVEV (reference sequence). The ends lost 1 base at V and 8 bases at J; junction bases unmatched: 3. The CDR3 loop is CASSLYRGSEAFF. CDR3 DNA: TGTGCCAGCAGTTTATACAGGGGGTCCGAAGCTTTCTTT.

The CDR3 coding sequence is TGCGCCAGCAGCCAAGTGCTCCGGAGAGGGGGCGCTGGGGGCTACACCTTC. As protein: CASSQVLRRGGAGGYTF. J is TRBJ1-2 and V is TRBV4-1; 7 bases fit TRBD1. V was clipped by 1 base and J by 8 bases; unmatched bases: 16. CDR3 length: 17 amino acids. The germline V gene has CDR1 MGHRA and CDR2 YSYEKL.

This chain's CDR3 is CASRGDRGAEAFF. Written as DNA, the CDR3 is TGTGCCAGCAGGGGGGACAGGGGGGCGGAAGCTTTCTTT. The V call is TRBV2, the J call TRBJ1-1; TRBD1 matches at 11 bases. Germline-derived CDR1 and CDR2 are SNHLY and FYNNEI. V was pared by 6 bases and J by 8 bases, with 5 bases of the junction left unmatched. This CDR3 comprises 13 residues. The full variable domain, completed using reference TRBV2 and TRBJ1-1, is EPEVTQTPSHQVTQMGQEVILRCVPISNHLYFYWYRQILGQKVEFLVSFYNNEISEKSEIFDDQFSVERPDGSNFTLKIRSTKLEDSAMYFCASRGDRGAEAFFGQGTRLTVV.

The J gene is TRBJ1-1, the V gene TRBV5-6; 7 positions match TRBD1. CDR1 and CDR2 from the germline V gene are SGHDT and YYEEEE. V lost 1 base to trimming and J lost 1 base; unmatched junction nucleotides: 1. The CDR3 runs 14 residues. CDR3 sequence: CASSLRDRNTEAFF. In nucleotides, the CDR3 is TGTGCCAGCAGCTTGCGGGACAGGAACACTGAAGCTTTCTTT.

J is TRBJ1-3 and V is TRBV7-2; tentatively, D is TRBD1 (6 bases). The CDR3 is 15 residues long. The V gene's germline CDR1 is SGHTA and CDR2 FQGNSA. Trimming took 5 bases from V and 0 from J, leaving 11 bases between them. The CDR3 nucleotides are TGTGCCAGCAGCCCCCAGGGGTACTCTGGAAACACCATATATTTT. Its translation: CASSPQGYSGNTIYF.

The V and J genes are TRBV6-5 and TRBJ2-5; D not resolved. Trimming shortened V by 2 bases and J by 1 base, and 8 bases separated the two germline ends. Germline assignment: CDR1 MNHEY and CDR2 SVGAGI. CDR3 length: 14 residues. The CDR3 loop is CASSYEAVQETQYF. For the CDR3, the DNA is TGTGCCAGCAGTTACGAGGCGGTCCAAGAGACCCAGTACTTC.

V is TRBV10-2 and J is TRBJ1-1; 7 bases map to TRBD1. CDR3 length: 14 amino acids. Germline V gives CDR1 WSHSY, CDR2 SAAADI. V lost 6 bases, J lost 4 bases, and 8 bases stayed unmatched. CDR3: CASRGTDSGTEAFF. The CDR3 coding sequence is TGCGCCAGCAGGGGGACAGATTCCGGCACTGAAGCTTTCTTT.

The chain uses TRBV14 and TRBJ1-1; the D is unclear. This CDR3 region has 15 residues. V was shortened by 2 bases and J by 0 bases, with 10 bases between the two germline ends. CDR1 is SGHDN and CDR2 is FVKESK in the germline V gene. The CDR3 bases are TGTGCCAGCAGCCAATGGGGAGAGATGAACACTGAAGCTTTCTTT. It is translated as CASSQWGEMNTEAFF. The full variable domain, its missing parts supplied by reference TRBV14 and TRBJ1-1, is EAGVTQFPSHSVIEKGQTVTLRCDPISGHDNLYWYRRVMGKEIKFLLHFVKESKQDESGMPNNRFLAERTGGTYSTLKVQPAELEDSGVYFCASSQWGEMNTEAFFGQGTRLTVV.